This T cell receptor beta chain was identified in a study of T cell responses to AZD1222 COVID-19 vaccine. TCRdb's copy holds only in-frame clones and misses some; the assay was immunoSEQ multiplex PCR. The sample consists of 150,000 to 200,000 clones, roughly 91% of them appearing once. The CDR3 is 14 amino acids. V shed 7 bases and J 0 bases; nucleotides not matched to a gene: 3. Per the germline V gene, CDR1 is SNHLY and CDR2 is FYNNEI. The rearrangement uses TRBV2 and TRBJ2-3; TRBD2 matches 8 bases. Material: peripheral blood, obtained on day 0 of AZD1222 vaccination. The origin of this receptor is an adult in good health. The CDR3 coding sequence is TGTGCCAGCAATAAGCGGGAGAGCACAGATACGCAGTATTTT. This encodes CASNKRESTDTQYF.